These T cell receptor beta chains were read from a single sample in a study of Ad26.COV2.S vaccination and SARS-CoV-2 variants. Sequenced by immunoSEQ multiplex PCR; TCRdb stores in-frame clones only, minus some. The table records some 520,000 clones, roughly 89% of them present only once. The specimen was peripheral blood, collected in a trial of Ad26.COV2.S vaccine versus placebo. These receptors were taken from a person aged 18-65 years who received the Ad26.COV2.S COVID-19 vaccine or a placebo. The CDR3 runs from the conserved cysteine through the conserved F or W. D genes are given only for firm matches. Clone size is not always given. Where it is, it says once, few, many or a class for expanded clones.

once TRBJ2-5 TRBV7-9 TRBD1 CASSRTGGIWETQYF TGTGCCAGCAGCCGGACAGGGGGCATTTGGGAGACCCAGTACTTC
once TRBJ1-5 TRBV15 TRBD1 CATSARRDSAAGAQHF TGTGCCACCAGCGCCCGCCGGGACAGCGCGGCAGGGGCCCAGCATTTT
- TRBJ1-5 TRBV19 TRBD1 CASRTGTGGNQPQHF TGTGCCAGTAGAACCGGGACAGGGGGCAATCAGCCCCAGCATTTT
- TRBJ2-7 TRBV7-2 TRBD2 CASSSSSGRGGEQYF TGTGCCAGCAGCTCCTCGAGCGGGAGGGGAGGCGAGCAGTACTTC
- TRBJ2-1 TRBV5-1 - CASSLVRRDEQFF TGCGCCAGCAGCTTGGTTCGGCGTGATGAGCAGTTCTTC
- TRBJ2-5 TRBV7-8 - CASSLGQQETQYF TGTGCCAGCAGCTTAGGACAGCAAGAGACCCAGTACTTC
- TRBJ2-5 TRBV6-6 - CASSYRRDWETQYF TGTGCCAGCAGTTACCGACGGGACTGGGAGACCCAGTACTTC
- TRBJ1-1 TRBV5-4 TRBD1 CAVYPGTGAINYEAFF TGTGCCGTCTACCCCGGGACAGGGGCGATAAACTATGAAGCTTTCTTT
- TRBJ1-2 TRBV10-3 TRBD1 CAISERDRGLYGYTF TGTGCCATCAGTGAGCGGGACAGGGGCCTCTATGGCTACACCTTC
- TRBJ1-5 TRBV19 TRBD1 CATRNVGTGGNQPQHF TGTGCCACCCGAAATGTCGGGACAGGAGGCAATCAGCCCCAGCATTTT
few TRBJ1-2 TRBV7-2 - CASSPDGVNYGYTF TGTGCCAGCAGCCCCGATGGAGTAAACTATGGCTACACCTTC
few TRBJ2-1 TRBV18 - CASSPKGNNEQFF TGTGCCAGCTCACCAAAAGGAAACAATGAGCAGTTCTTC
- TRBJ1-5 TRBV7-2 - CASSLEPGFSNQPQHF TGTGCCAGCAGCTTAGAACCCGGTTTTAGCAATCAGCCCCAGCATTTT
- TRBJ1-6 TRBV5-4 TRBD1 CASSFQGASPLHF TGTGCCAGCAGCTTTCAGGGGGCCTCACCCCTCCACTTT
- TRBJ1-2 TRBV2 - CASSDPVAGGSDYGYTF TGTGCCAGCAGTGACCCAGTCGCGGGGGGCTCTGACTATGGCTACACCTTC
- TRBJ1-1 TRBV6-5 - CASSSDRMNTEAFF TGTGCCAGCAGTTCCGACCGGATGAACACTGAAGCTTTCTTT
- TRBJ2-5 TRBV6-1 TRBD2 CASSEGGSLAQYF TGTGCCAGCAGTGAAGGCGGGAGTTTGGCCCAGTACTTC
- TRBJ2-3 TRBV4-2 TRBD2 CASSQDFGSGRLRGTDTQYF TGTGCCAGCAGCCAAGACTTTGGTAGCGGGAGGTTGAGGGGCACAGATACGCAGTATTTT
- TRBJ2-2 TRBV5-4 - CASTPPGGGGRGDGELFF TGTGCCAGCACCCCCCCTGGGGGCGGCGGGAGAGGGGACGGGGAGCTGTTTTTT
- TRBJ2-7 TRBV28 - CASSPPGAYEQYF TGTGCCAGCAGCCCACCGGGCGCCTACGAGCAGTACTTC
- TRBJ1-1 TRBV19 - CATEGNTEAFF TGTGCCACAGAGGGAAACACTGAAGCTTTCTTT
few TRBJ2-2 TRBV7-3 - CASGINTGELFF TGTGCCAGCGGGATCAACACCGGGGAGCTGTTTTTT
- TRBJ1-2 TRBV6-2/TRBV6-3 TRBD1 CASSRDRASNYGYTF TGTGCCAGCAGTCGGGACAGGGCCTCAAACTATGGCTACACCTTC
- TRBJ2-7 TRBV7-2 TRBD2 CASSPGTSGSDEQYF TGTGCCAGCAGCCCAGGGACTAGCGGGAGCGACGAGCAGTACTTC
- TRBJ2-5 TRBV11-1 - CASSSERTQETQYF TGTGCCAGCAGCTCCGAGCGGACCCAAGAGACCCAGTACTTC
- TRBJ2-1 TRBV24-1 TRBD2 CAIADRRSSGLPNEQFF TGTGCCATCGCGGACAGACGGTCTAGCGGGTTACCCAATGAGCAGTTCTTC
- TRBJ2-2 TRBV5-6 - CASSFTGGVTGELFF TGTGCCAGCAGCTTTACAGGTGGAGTCACCGGGGAGCTGTTTTTT
- TRBJ1-1 TRBV15 - CATSRDRPAGNEAFF TGTGCCACCAGCAGAGATCGGCCGGCGGGGAATGAAGCTTTCTTT